The T cell receptor beta chain described here comes from a study of blood T cell repertoires in COVID-19. The data were produced by immunoSEQ multiplex PCR, yet TCRdb's version contains in-frame clones alone and is incomplete. Here the sample spans roughly 250,000 clones, around nine tenths being singletons. Sequenced material: peripheral blood. This receptor was taken from a woman aged 40-49 years who had recovered from COVID-19.

For the CDR3, the DNA is TGCGCCAGCAGCCAAGATCCCCATACGGGGGGCTCTGGGGCCAACGTCCTGACTTTC. Residues: CASSQDPHTGGSGANVLTF. The chain recombines TRBV4-3 with TRBJ2-6; 7 positions match TRBD2. With V trimmed by 0 bases and J by 0 bases, 8 bases remained unmatched. Germline CDR1 LGHNA, CDR2 YSLEER. This CDR3 comprises 19 residues.